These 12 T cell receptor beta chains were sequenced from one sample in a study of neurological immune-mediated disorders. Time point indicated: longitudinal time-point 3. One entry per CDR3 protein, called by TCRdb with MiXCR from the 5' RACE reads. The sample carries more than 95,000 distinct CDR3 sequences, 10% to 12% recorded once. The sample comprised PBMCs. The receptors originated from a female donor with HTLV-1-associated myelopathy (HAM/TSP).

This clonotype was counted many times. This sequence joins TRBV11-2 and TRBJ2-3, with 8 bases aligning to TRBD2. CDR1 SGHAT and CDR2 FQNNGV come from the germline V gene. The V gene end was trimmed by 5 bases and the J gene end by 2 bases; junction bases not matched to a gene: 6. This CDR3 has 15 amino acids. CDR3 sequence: CASSTRGGPTDTQYF. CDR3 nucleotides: TGTGCCAGCAGCACTCGGGGGGGCCCCACAGATACGCAGTATTTT.

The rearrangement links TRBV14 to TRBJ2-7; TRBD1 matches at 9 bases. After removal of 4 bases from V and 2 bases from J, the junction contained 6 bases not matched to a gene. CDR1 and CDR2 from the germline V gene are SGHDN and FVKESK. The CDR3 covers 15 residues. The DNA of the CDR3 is TGTGCCAGCAGCCCAATTCACAGGGGGCCCTACGAGCAGTACTTC. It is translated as CASSPIHRGPYEQYF.

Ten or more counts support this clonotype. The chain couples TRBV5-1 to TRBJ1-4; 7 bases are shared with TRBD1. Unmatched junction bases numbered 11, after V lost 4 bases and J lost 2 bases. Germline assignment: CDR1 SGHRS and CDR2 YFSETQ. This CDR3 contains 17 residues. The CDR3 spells CASSPHRGTWTNEKLFF. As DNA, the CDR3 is TGCGCCAGCAGCCCCCACAGGGGAACGTGGACTAATGAAAAACTGTTTTTT.

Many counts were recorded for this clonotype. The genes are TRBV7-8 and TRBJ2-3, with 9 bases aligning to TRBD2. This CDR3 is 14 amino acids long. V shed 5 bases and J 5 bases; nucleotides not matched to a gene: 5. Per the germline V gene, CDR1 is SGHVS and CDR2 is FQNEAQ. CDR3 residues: CASSRGGAQDTQYF. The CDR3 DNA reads TGTGCCAGCAGCCGCGGGGGGGCTCAAGATACGCAGTATTTT.

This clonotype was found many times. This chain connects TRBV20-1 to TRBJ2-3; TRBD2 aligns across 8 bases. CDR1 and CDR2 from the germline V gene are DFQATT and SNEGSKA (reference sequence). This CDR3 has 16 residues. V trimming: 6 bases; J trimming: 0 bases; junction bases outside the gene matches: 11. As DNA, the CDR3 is TGCAGTGCAATAGCGGGGCCATCCCCTAGCACAGATACGCAGTATTTT. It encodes CSAIAGPSPSTDTQYF.

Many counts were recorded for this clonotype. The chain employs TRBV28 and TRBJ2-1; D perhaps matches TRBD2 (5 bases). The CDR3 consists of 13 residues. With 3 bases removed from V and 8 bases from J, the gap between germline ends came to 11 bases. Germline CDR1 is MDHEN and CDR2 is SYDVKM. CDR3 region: CASSFGIIDEQFF. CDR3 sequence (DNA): TGTGCCAGCAGTTTCGGGATTATCGATGAGCAGTTCTTC.

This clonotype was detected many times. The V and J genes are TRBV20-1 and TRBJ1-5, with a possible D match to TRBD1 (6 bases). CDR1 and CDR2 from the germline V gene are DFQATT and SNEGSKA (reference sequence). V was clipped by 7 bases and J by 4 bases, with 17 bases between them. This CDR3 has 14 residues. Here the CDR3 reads CSVSQGLLNQPQHF. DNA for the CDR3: TGCAGTGTCTCTCAGGGGCTGTTAAATCAGCCCCAGCATTTT.

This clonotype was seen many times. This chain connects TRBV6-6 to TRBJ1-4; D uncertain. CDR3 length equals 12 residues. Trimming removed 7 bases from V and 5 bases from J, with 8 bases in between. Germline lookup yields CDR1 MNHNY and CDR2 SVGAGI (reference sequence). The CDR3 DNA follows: TGTGCCAGCACCGAAGGCAATGAAAAACTGTTTTTT. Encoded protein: CASTEGNEKLFF.

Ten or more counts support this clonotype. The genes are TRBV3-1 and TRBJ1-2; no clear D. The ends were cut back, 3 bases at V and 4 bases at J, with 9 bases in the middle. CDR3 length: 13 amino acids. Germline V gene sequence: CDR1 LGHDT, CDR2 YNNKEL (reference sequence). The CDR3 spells CASSQGPLYGYTF. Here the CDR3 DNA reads TGTGCCAGCAGCCAGGGTCCACTCTATGGCTACACCTTC.

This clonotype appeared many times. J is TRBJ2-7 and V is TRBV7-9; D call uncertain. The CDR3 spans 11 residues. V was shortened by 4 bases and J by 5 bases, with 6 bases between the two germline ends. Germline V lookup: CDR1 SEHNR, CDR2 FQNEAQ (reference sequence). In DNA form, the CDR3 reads TGTGCCAGCAGCTCATTCAACGAGCAGTACTTC. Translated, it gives CASSSFNEQYF.

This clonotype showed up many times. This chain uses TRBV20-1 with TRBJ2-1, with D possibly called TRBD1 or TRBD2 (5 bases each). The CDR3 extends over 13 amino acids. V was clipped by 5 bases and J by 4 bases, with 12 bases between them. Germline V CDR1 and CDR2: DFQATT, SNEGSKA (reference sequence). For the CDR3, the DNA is TGCAGTGCTGGGGGTCCTTTATACAATGAGCAGTTCTTC. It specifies CSAGGPLYNEQFF.

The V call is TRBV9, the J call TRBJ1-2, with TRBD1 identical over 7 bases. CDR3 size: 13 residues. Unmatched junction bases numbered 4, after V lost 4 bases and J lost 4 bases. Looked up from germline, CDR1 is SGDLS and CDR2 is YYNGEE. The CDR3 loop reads CASSSRTGYGYTF. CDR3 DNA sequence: TGTGCCAGCAGCTCTAGGACAGGCTATGGCTACACCTTC.